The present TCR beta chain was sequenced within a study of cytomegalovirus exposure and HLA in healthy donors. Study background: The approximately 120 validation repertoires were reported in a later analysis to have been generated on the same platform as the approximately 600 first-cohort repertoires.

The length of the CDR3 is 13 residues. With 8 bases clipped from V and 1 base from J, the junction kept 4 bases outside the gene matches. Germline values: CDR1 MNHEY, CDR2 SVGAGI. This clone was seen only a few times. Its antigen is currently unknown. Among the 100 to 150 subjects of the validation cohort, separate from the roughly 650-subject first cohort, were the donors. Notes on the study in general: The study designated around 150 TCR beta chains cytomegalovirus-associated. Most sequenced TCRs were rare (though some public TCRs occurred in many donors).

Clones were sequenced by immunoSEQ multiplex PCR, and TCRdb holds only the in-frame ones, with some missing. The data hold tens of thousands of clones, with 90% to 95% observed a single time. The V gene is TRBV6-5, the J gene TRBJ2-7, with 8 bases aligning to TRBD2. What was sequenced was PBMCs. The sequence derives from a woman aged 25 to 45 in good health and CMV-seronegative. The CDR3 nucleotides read TGTGCCAGCGGCCGCGGGGGGTCCTACGAGCAGTACTTC. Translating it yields CASGRGGSYEQYF.